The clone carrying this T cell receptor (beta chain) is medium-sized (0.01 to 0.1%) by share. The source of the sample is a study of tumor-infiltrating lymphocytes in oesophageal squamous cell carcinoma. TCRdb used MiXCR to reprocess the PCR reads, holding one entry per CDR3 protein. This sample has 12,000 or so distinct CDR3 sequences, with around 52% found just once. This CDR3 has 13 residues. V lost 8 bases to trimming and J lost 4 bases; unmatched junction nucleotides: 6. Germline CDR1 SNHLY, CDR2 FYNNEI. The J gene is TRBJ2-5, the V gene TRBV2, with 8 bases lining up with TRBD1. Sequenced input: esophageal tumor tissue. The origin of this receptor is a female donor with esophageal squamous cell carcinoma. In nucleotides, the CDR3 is TGTGCCAGCTCGGTGACAGGGGCAGAGACCCAGTACTTC. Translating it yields CASSVTGAETQYF.